One sample yielded the 25 T cell receptor beta chains listed below, sequenced in a study of OX40 agonist ivuxolimab in advanced cancers. The method was immunoSEQ multiplex PCR; TCRdb's version includes in-frame clones alone and lacks a portion of them. The sample shows about 21,000 clones, approximately 79% of them seen only once. The source was CD4+ or CD8+ T cells sorted from blood, collected in a trial of the OX40 agonist ivuxolimab. Source of these receptors: an adult with an advanced solid tumor such as melanoma, head and neck, liver or kidney cancer.

The chain couples TRBV28 to TRBJ2-5, with 7 bases aligning to TRBD2. Germline V gene data show CDR1 as MDHEN and CDR2 as SYDVKM. Trimming at V came to 7 bases and at J to 2 bases, leaving 13 bases not matched to a gene. The CDR3 is 16 amino acids. The CDR3 DNA sequence: TGTGCCAGCACCCAGGCGTCGACTAGCAGACAAGAGACCCAGTACTTC. It specifies CASTQASTSRQETQYF.

The chain joins TRBV30 to TRBJ2-7; D could derive from TRBD1 or TRBD2 (5 bases each). CDR3 length: 15 residues. The germline V gene encodes CDR1 GTSNPN and CDR2 SVGIG (reference sequence). The V and J ends lost 4 bases and 7 bases respectively, with 23 bases between them. For the CDR3, the DNA is TGTGCCTGGATTCCTGCTCTGGGACGGAGATGGGAGCAGTACTTC. The encoded protein is CAWIPALGRRWEQYF.

The V gene is TRBV19, the J gene TRBJ1-6; D is undetermined. CDR3 length: 14 amino acids. The V and J ends lost 8 bases and 7 bases respectively, with 15 bases between them. Germline CDR1 and CDR2: LNHDA and SQIVND (reference sequence). In DNA form, the CDR3 reads TGTGCCAGTCACAGTACAGTAGGGAATTCACCCCTCCACTTT. Its protein product is CASHSTVGNSPLHF.

This clone has just one count. This chain links TRBV5-5 with TRBJ1-3; D is unclear. Between the trimmed V and J ends, which lost 1 base and 0 bases, there was a span of 8 bases. Germline-derived CDR1 and CDR2 are SGHKS and YYEKEE (reference sequence). CDR3 length equals 15 residues. The CDR3 DNA is TGTGCCAGCAGCTTGCAGGTCTCCTCTGGAAACACCATATATTTT. Protein: CASSLQVSSGNTIYF.

This chain connects TRBV28 to TRBJ1-2, with TRBD1 identical over 8 bases. J was trimmed by 1 base and V by 4 bases; bases with no gene match: 2. Germline lookup yields CDR1 MDHEN and CDR2 SYDVKM. This CDR3 contains 14 residues. DNA of the CDR3: TGTGCCAGCAGTTCTACAGGGGGTAACTATGGCTACACCTTC. It encodes CASSSTGGNYGYTF.

This chain joins TRBV28 and TRBJ1-1, with 7 bases that match TRBD1. With 5 bases clipped from V and 1 base from J, the junction kept 4 bases outside the gene matches. The CDR3 sequence is 14 residues long. The germline V gene encodes CDR1 MDHEN and CDR2 SYDVKM. CDR3 in amino acids: CASSGTAGNTEAFF. The DNA of the CDR3 is TGTGCCAGCAGTGGGACAGCGGGGAACACTGAAGCTTTCTTT.

The rearrangement links TRBV5-1 to TRBJ2-7; D is unresolved. Germline CDR1 reads SGHRS; CDR2 reads YFSETQ. The length of the CDR3 is 13 residues. The germline V and J ends were trimmed by 2 bases and 0 bases, with 6 bases remaining between them. CDR3 residues: CASSFGSSYEQYF. CDR3 nucleotide sequence: TGCGCCAGCAGCTTCGGCAGCTCCTACGAGCAGTACTTC. Complete variable domain (other parts from reference TRBV5-1 and TRBJ2-7): KAGVTQTPRYLIKTRGQQVTLSCSPISGHRSVSWYQQTPGQGLQFLFEYFSETQRNKGNFPGRFSGRQFSNSRSEMNVSTLELGDSALYLCASSFGSSYEQYFGPGTRLTVT.

The chain uses TRBV28 and TRBJ2-4; 10 bases match TRBD1. V gave up 5 bases and J gave up 3 bases; unmatched junction bases: 7. The germline CDR1 and CDR2 sequences are MDHEN and SYDVKM. The CDR3 runs to 16 residues. This CDR3 is CASSRRQGAGKNIQYF. CDR3 bases: TGTGCCAGCAGTCGCCGACAGGGGGCTGGCAAAAACATTCAGTACTTC.

The J gene is TRBJ2-7, the V gene TRBV6-6; 7 nucleotides agree with TRBD2. The CDR3 totals 13 residues. Germline CDR1 is MNHNY and CDR2 is SVGAGI (reference sequence). Germline trimming cut 3 bases from V and 6 bases from J; bases unmatched to any gene: 5. The CDR3 is CASSYSGRGEQYF. CDR3 nucleotides: TGTGCCAGCAGTTATTCTGGGAGGGGCGAGCAGTACTTC.

The genes are TRBV7-2 and TRBJ2-5, with D uncertain. Trimming cost V 3 bases and J 5 bases, with 10 bases left between them. Germline loops: CDR1 SGHTA, CDR2 FQGNSA. The length of the CDR3 is 13 residues. Written as DNA, the CDR3 is TGTGCCAGCAGCTTCGACCCCAGGGAGACCCAGTACTTC. It encodes CASSFDPRETQYF. The full variable domain, completed using reference TRBV7-2 and TRBJ2-5, is GAGVSQSPSNKVTEKGKDVELRCDPISGHTALYWYRQSLGQGLEFLIYFQGNSAPDKSGLPSDRFSAERTGGSVSTLTIQRTQQEDSAVYLCASSFDPRETQYFGPGTRLLVL.

The DNA for the CDR3 is TGTGCCTGGAGTTTACTAGGGTTTTCCTATAATTCACCCCTCCACTTT. This translates into CAWSLLGFSYNSPLHF. This chain uses TRBV30 with TRBJ1-6; D is unresolved. The germline V gene encodes CDR1 GTSNPN and CDR2 SVGIG (reference sequence). This CDR3 has 16 residues. Trimming removed 2 bases from V and 1 base from J, with 12 bases in between.

In this sample, this clone turned up a few times. The chain has TRBV6-1 and TRBJ2-7; no definite D call. This CDR3 has 11 residues. V was cut by 6 bases and J by 3 bases, with 6 bases left in between. Germline CDR1 reads MNHNS; CDR2 reads SASEGT. This CDR3 reads CASSVLYEQYF. DNA of the CDR3: TGTGCCAGCAGCGTCCTCTACGAGCAGTACTTC.

The chain recombines TRBV28 with TRBJ1-5; D is perhaps TRBD1 (5 bases). The CDR3 runs to 12 residues. Germline CDR1 and CDR2: MDHEN and SYDVKM. V gave up 6 bases and J gave up 5 bases, with 8 bases separating them. CDR3 sequence: CASRRGDQPQHF. Written as DNA, the CDR3 is TGTGCCAGCAGGAGAGGGGATCAGCCCCAGCATTTT.

The chain couples TRBV4-3 to TRBJ2-6; D gene ambiguous. Trimming left V 4 bases short and J 4 bases short, with 5 bases between. The CDR3 spans 13 residues. Germline CDR1 reads LGHNA; CDR2 reads YSLEER. CDR3 sequence reads: CASSPPGANVLTF. The CDR3 DNA follows: TGCGCCAGCAGCCCCCCCGGGGCCAACGTCCTGACTTTC.

This clone was recorded once. CDR3 coding DNA: TGTGCCTGGAGGCCATCTTATGGCTACACCTTC. It codes for CAWRPSYGYTF. The rearrangement uses TRBV30 and TRBJ1-2; no clear D gene. V was trimmed by 3 bases and J by 5 bases, leaving 7 bases between them. Germline CDR1 and CDR2: GTSNPN and SVGIG (reference sequence). The CDR3 extends over 11 amino acids.

The V call is TRBV13, the J call TRBJ2-7; tentatively, D is TRBD1 (5 bases). The CDR3 extends over 14 amino acids. Germline assignment: CDR1 PRHDT and CDR2 FYEKMQ (reference sequence). Trimming removed 7 bases from V and 4 bases from J, with 17 bases in between. The CDR3 here is CASKIKGRDYEQYF. The CDR3, as DNA: TGTGCCAGCAAGATCAAGGGCAGGGATTACGAGCAGTACTTC. Supplemented by reference TRBV13 and TRBJ2-7, the full variable domain reads AAGVIQSPRHLIKEKRETATLKCYPIPRHDTVYWYQQGPGQDPQFLISFYEKMQSDKGSIPDRFSAQQFSDYHSELNMSSLELGDSALYFCASKIKGRDYEQYFGPGTRLTVT.

V usage is TRBV19 and J usage is TRBJ2-5; perhaps TRBD1 as D (7 bases). The germline gives CDR1 LNHDA, CDR2 SQIVND (reference sequence). V was pared by 5 bases and J by 4 bases, with 23 bases between. This CDR3 is built from 17 residues. This CDR3 is CASSPAPPGGGRETQYF. As DNA, the CDR3 is TGTGCCAGTAGTCCCGCCCCCCCAGGGGGAGGAAGAGAGACCCAGTACTTC.

The V and J genes are TRBV19 and TRBJ1-2; 7 bases are a match to TRBD1. The V segment lost 7 bases and the J segment 1 base; nucleotides outside the gene matches: 9. CDR1 and CDR2 from the germline V gene are LNHDA and SQIVND (reference sequence). The CDR3 is made up of 15 amino acids. In DNA form, the CDR3 reads TGTGCCAGTAATCCGACAGGGACAAGTAACTATGGCTACACCTTC. Translated: CASNPTGTSNYGYTF.

This clone was detected only a few times. The chain uses TRBV7-9 and TRBJ2-3, with a tentative D call TRBD1 (6 bases). Germline CDR1 and CDR2: SEHNR and FQNEAQ (reference sequence). The CDR3 is made up of 14 amino acids. V gave up 4 bases and J gave up 2 bases, with 10 bases separating them. CDR3 nucleotide sequence: TGTGCCAGCAGCTCCGGACAGTACACAGATACGCAGTATTTT. This gives the protein CASSSGQYTDTQYF.

V and J are TRBV4-2 and TRBJ1-2, with a weak D call TRBD1 (6 bases). Germline CDR1 and CDR2: LGHNA and YNFKEQ. The CDR3 is 13 amino acids. The ends were cut back, 5 bases at V and 3 bases at J, with 10 bases in the middle. The CDR3 region is CASSLGGDYGYTF. In DNA form, the CDR3 reads TGTGCCAGCAGCTTAGGGGGGGACTATGGCTACACCTTC.

The V and J genes are TRBV2 and TRBJ1-5; D unresolved. Germline CDR1 reads SNHLY; CDR2 reads FYNNEI. This CDR3 region has 15 residues. V lost 3 bases and J 0 bases, leaving 9 bases between the germline ends. The DNA of the CDR3 is TGTGCCAGCAGTGACCGGCGGAATAGCAATCAGCCCCAGCATTTT. Its translation is CASSDRRNSNQPQHF.

The chain joins TRBV18 to TRBJ1-5, with D perhaps matching TRBD1 (6 bases). The germline V gene has CDR1 KGHSH and CDR2 LQKENI. The CDR3 spans 17 residues. The germline V and J ends were trimmed by 2 bases and 0 bases, with 14 bases remaining between them. Here the CDR3 DNA reads TGTGCCAGCTCACCAGACAGGCCAGCATATAGCAATCAGCCCCAGCATTTT. This encodes CASSPDRPAYSNQPQHF.

The rearrangement uses TRBV15 and TRBJ1-1; a possible D gene is TRBD1 (5 bases). The CDR3 has 13 amino acids. Between the trimmed V and J ends, which lost 3 bases and 11 bases, there was a span of 16 bases. Germline CDR1 is LNHNV and CDR2 is YYDKDF (reference sequence). The CDR3 spells CATSRGQTPGAFF. CDR3 DNA sequence: TGTGCCACCAGCAGGGGGCAGACCCCCGGGGCTTTCTTT. The full variable domain, with the rest looked up from reference TRBV15 and TRBJ1-1, is DAMVIQNPRYQVTQFGKPVTLSCSQTLNHNVMYWYQQKSSQAPKLLFHYYDKDFNNEADTPDNFQSRRPNTSFCFLDIRSPGLGDTAMYLCATSRGQTPGAFFGQGTRLTVV.

This clone was detected only once. The chain employs TRBV15 and TRBJ1-4, with a weak D call TRBD1 (6 bases). This CDR3 has 13 amino acids. V dropped 1 base and J dropped 8 bases, with 8 bases sitting between them. Germline-derived CDR1 and CDR2 are LNHNV and YYDKDF (reference sequence). CDR3 in amino acids: CATSRGGAEKLFF. CDR3 DNA: TGTGCCACCAGCAGAGGGGGGGCCGAAAAACTGTTTTTT.

The chain couples TRBV6-1 to TRBJ1-4; TRBD1 matches at 11 bases. The germline V gene has CDR1 MNHNS and CDR2 SASEGT. This CDR3 comprises 15 residues. The J segment lost 8 bases and the V segment lost 3 bases, leaving 5 bases of the junction unmatched. CDR3 sequence: CASSDRWTGGEKLFF. CDR3 coding DNA: TGTGCCAGCAGTGATAGATGGACAGGGGGCGAAAAACTGTTTTTT.